Sequencing of this TCR beta chain was carried out in a study of blood T cell repertoires in COVID-19. Background on the study: Italy, Spain and the United States were the sources of the convalescent and acute COVID-19 samples. The analysed material was cDNA or gDNA that came from T cells, B-cell-depleted T cells, or PBMCs.

In germline, CDR1 is MDHEN, CDR2 SYDVKM. V lost 2 bases and J lost 2; bases outside the gene matches: 18. The CDR3 extends over 20 amino acids. Original methodology: From reference gene primer amplification, estimates of nucleated cell counts were derived. This table comes from immunoSEQ multiplex PCR, and its TCRdb copy is limited to in-frame clones, with some not included. The DNA was the basis for D and trimming; V, J and clone size are from that table. The sample contains 390,000 or so clones, 86% of which appear only once. This TCR derives from a woman aged 25 to 39 with active or convalescent COVID-19. What was sequenced was peripheral blood. This chain joins TRBV28 and TRBJ1-5; 7 bases are a match to TRBD1. CDR3 loop: CASSLKFVSARDSGNQPQHF. CDR3 bases: TGTGCCAGCAGTTTAAAATTCGTGAGCGCTAGGGACAGCGGCAATCAGCCCCAGCATTTT.